The entry that follows covers one TCR beta chain sequence. The target antigen is unknown. These data are taken from a study of CD8 T cells in Susac syndrome. General observations from the study: The study conceded that its TCR sequencing and HLA analysis involved relatively few individuals.

Negative isolation yielded CD8+ and CD4+ T cells; FACS enriched TEMRA cells. Germline V gene lookup returns CDR1 SQVTM and CDR2 ANQGSEA. Between the trimmed V and J ends, which lost 4 bases and 8 bases, there was a span of 16 bases. The CDR3 has 13 amino acids. A quantity of about 0.5 to 1 ug RNA underwent reverse transcription using random hexamers. Each CDR3 protein is one row after TCRdb ran MiXCR on the immunoSEQ multiplex PCR reads. The sample yields about 210,000 distinct CDR3 sequences, 95% seen once. V is TRBV29-1 and J is TRBJ2-3; D tentatively reads TRBD1 or TRBD2 (5 bases each). The TCR sequence derives from a human donor with multiple sclerosis. Sequenced sample: CD4+ T cells from PBMCs. The CDR3 sequence: CSVAGPSQGTQYF. The CDR3, as DNA: TGCAGCGTTGCGGGACCCAGTCAGGGTACGCAGTATTTT.